Listed below are T cell receptor beta chains from one sample, sequenced in a study of CD8+CD57+ T cells in acquired aplastic anemia. TCRdb re-called the reads through MiXCR, storing one row per CDR3 protein. The repertoire has 200,000 or so distinct CDR3 sequences, roughly 50% of them found once; the top ten carry roughly 21%. The material sequenced was sorted CD4+, CD8+, or CD8+CD57+ T cells (not recorded which) from PBMCs. The receptors here all came from a human donor with aplastic anemia. The CDR3 runs from the conserved cysteine through the conserved F or W. D genes are given only for firm matches. Clone size is shown for a subset of rows, as once, few, many or a class of expanded clone.

-	TRBV12-3/TRBV12-4	TRBJ2-3	-	CASSPHRDGTDTQYF	TGTGCCAGCAGTCCACACAGGGATGGCACAGATACGCAGTATTTT
few	TRBV6-5	TRBJ1-3	-	CASSYSVRVGNTIYF	TGTGCCAGCAGTTACTCGGTGAGGGTTGGAAACACCATATATTTT
-	TRBV5-1	TRBJ2-7	-	CASSSQTPYEQYF	TGTGCCAGCAGCTCGCAGACCCCCTACGAGCAGTACTTC
-	TRBV15	TRBJ1-1	TRBD1	CATSRADRGRDTEAFF	TGTGCCACCAGCAGAGCGGACAGGGGGCGAGACACTGAAGCTTTCTTT
many	TRBV11-3	TRBJ2-5	-	CASSLGSTSDPETQYF	TGTGCCAGCAGCTTAGGATCTACATCGGATCCGGAGACCCAGTACTTC
-	TRBV10-3	TRBJ1-2	-	CAISDALGAGYTF	TGTGCCATCAGTGATGCACTCGGTGCCGGGTACACCTTC
many	TRBV24-1	TRBJ2-2	TRBD2	CATSDFGLAGGTGELFF	TGTGCCACCAGTGATTTTGGCCTAGCGGGGGGGACCGGGGAGCTGTTTTTT
many	TRBV6-1	TRBJ2-3	-	CASREAARLTDTQYF	TGTGCCAGCAGGGAGGCCGCCCGTCTCACAGATACGCAGTATTTT
-	TRBV5-1	TRBJ2-2	-	CASSQYGWGKELFF	TGCGCCAGCAGCCAGTACGGGTGGGGAAAGGAGCTGTTTTTT
-	TRBV2	TRBJ2-1	TRBD2	CASSSRLAGSSYNEQFF	TGTGCCAGCAGCTCTCGACTAGCGGGGAGTTCCTACAATGAGCAGTTCTTC
many	TRBV6-1	TRBJ1-3	TRBD1	CASSEGAGGGSGNTIYF	TGTGCCAGCAGTGAAGGGGCAGGGGGCGGCTCTGGAAACACCATATATTTT
-	TRBV5-1	TRBJ2-7	-	CASSLTSGTGRYEQYF	TGCGCCAGCAGCTTGACCTCCGGGACGGGACGCTACGAGCAGTACTTC
many	TRBV25-1	TRBJ1-1	-	CASSEFGDTEAFF	TGTGCCAGCAGTGAATTCGGGGACACTGAAGCTTTCTTT
many	TRBV6-6	TRBJ2-5	-	CASTRLGAGGETQYF	TGTGCCAGCACCAGACTGGGGGCGGGCGGAGAGACCCAGTACTTC
many	TRBV5-6	TRBJ1-1	-	CASSFIQRNTEAFF	TGTGCCAGCAGCTTCATACAGAGGAACACTGAAGCTTTCTTT
many	TRBV5-1	TRBJ2-7	-	CASSPLTANYEQYF	TGCGCCAGCAGCCCCCTGACAGCAAACTACGAGCAGTACTTC
many	TRBV24-1	TRBJ2-3	-	CATSDAIFAGTDTQYF	TGTGCCACCAGTGACGCTATATTCGCGGGGACAGATACGCAGTATTTT
many	TRBV5-1	TRBJ2-5	-	CASSLNGQETQYF	TGCGCCAGCAGCTTGAACGGTCAAGAGACCCAGTACTTC
-	TRBV7-2	TRBJ2-7	-	CASSPTDGEQYF	TGTGCCAGCAGCCCCACCGACGGTGAGCAGTACTTC
-	TRBV20-1	TRBJ2-1	-	CSARRGHEQFF	TGCAGTGCTAGAAGGGGCCATGAGCAGTTCTTC
-	TRBV2	TRBJ2-7	TRBD1	CASSSGQGF	TGTGCCAGCAGTTCGGGACAGGGCTTC
-	TRBV7-9	TRBJ2-1	TRBD1	CASSGQGGNEQFF	TGTGCCAGCAGCGGACAGGGGGGCAATGAGCAGTTCTTC
-	TRBV6-5	TRBJ1-4	-	CASSYRALGWEKLFF	TGTGCCAGCAGTTACAGGGCCCTAGGGTGGGAAAAACTGTTTTTT
many	TRBV7-6	TRBJ2-2	-	CASTELGNTGELFF	TGTGCCAGCACCGAACTGGGGAACACCGGGGAGCTGTTTTTT
many	TRBV6-6	TRBJ2-3	-	CASSYSRDTQYF	TGTGCCAGCAGTTACTCGAGGGATACGCAGTATTTT
-	TRBV10-3	TRBJ2-1	TRBD2	CAIRTSGSSYNEQFF	TGTGCCATCAGAACTAGCGGTAGCTCCTACAATGAGCAGTTCTTC
once	TRBV7-9	TRBJ2-7	-	CASSLDPEQYF	TGTGCCAGCAGCTTAGATCCCGAGCAGTACTTC
-	TRBV7-9	TRBJ2-1	TRBD2	CASSQTGGANEQFF	TGTGCCAGCAGCCAAACGGGGGGGGCCAATGAGCAGTTCTTC
few	TRBV28	TRBJ1-2	-	CASSSSSFYGYTF	TGTGCCAGCAGCAGCTCTTCCTTCTATGGCTACACCTTC
-	TRBV3-1	TRBJ2-5	-	CTSSQGFGGQETQHF	TGTACCAGCAGCCAAGGTTTTGGTGGCCAAGAGACCCAGCACTTC
many	TRBV28	TRBJ2-3	TRBD1	CASSWGRDRAVDTQYF	TGTGCCAGCAGTTGGGGCCGGGACAGGGCGGTAGATACGCAGTATTTT
many	TRBV7-8	TRBJ1-5	TRBD1	CASSQTGSSNQPQHF	TGTGCCAGCAGCCAGACAGGGTCTAGCAATCAGCCCCAGCATTTT
-	TRBV18	TRBJ2-5	TRBD2	CASSSRLAPQETQYF	TGTGCCAGCTCATCTCGACTAGCCCCACAAGAGACCCAGTACTTC
-	TRBV3-1	TRBJ2-1	TRBD2	CASSQDGAGGYNEQFF	TGTGCCAGCAGCCAAGATGGGGCGGGGGGCTACAATGAGCAGTTCTTC
-	TRBV12-3/TRBV12-4	TRBJ2-7	-	CASSLAGPFYEQYF	TGTGCCAGCAGTTTGGCAGGCCCTTTCTACGAGCAGTACTTC
once	TRBV9	TRBJ1-2	TRBD1	CASSEAPGTGAGYTF	TGTGCCAGCAGTGAAGCCCCAGGGACAGGAGCCGGCTACACCTTC
many	TRBV7-9	TRBJ2-3	TRBD2	CASSSMGLAGRYTQYF	TGTGCCAGCAGCTCCATGGGACTAGCGGGGAGGTATACGCAGTATTTT
many	TRBV9	TRBJ2-5	TRBD2	CASSSPRGGIETQYF	TGTGCCAGCAGCTCCCCCCGGGGGGGCATTGAGACCCAGTACTTC
few	TRBV7-9	TRBJ1-2	-	CASSLEQRGGYTF	TGTGCCAGCAGCTTAGAACAGAGGGGTGGCTACACCTTC
-	TRBV2	TRBJ1-2	-	CASSEKAANYGYTF	TGTGCCAGCAGTGAAAAGGCGGCCAACTATGGCTACACCTTC
-	TRBV6-5	TRBJ1-4	-	CASSHPSVTNEKLFF	TGTGCCAGCAGCCACCCATCCGTAACTAATGAAAAACTGTTCTTT
-	TRBV7-2	TRBJ1-6	-	CASSFLASGGWSYNSPLHF	TGTGCCAGCTCCTTTCTAGCGAGCGGAGGTTGGTCCTATAATTCACCCCTCCACTTT
many	TRBV7-6	TRBJ1-3	TRBD1	CASSPTGKGNTIYF	TGTGCCAGCAGCCCGACAGGGAAGGGAAACACCATATATTTT
-	TRBV7-2	TRBJ1-3	-	CASSLSGSSGNTIYF	TGTGCCAGCAGCTTATCTGGCAGCTCTGGAAACACCATATATTTT
-	TRBV20-1	TRBJ2-5	-	CSASQGGGETQYF	TGCAGTGCTAGTCAGGGGGGCGGGGAGACCCAGTACTTC
-	TRBV15	TRBJ2-7	TRBD2	CATSRIAGEQYF	TGTGCCACCAGCAGAATAGCGGGGGAGCAGTACTTC
-	TRBV15	TRBJ1-2	-	CATSSEQGRGYTF	TGTGCCACCAGCAGTGAACAGGGAAGAGGCTACACCTTC
once	TRBV19	TRBJ2-5	-	CASSAQEGQTQYF	TGTGCCAGTAGTGCTCAGGAAGGGCAGACCCAGTACTTC
-	TRBV20-1	TRBJ1-6	TRBD1	CSRGGQGDSPLHF	TGCAGTCGCGGTGGACAGGGCGATTCACCCCTCCACTTT